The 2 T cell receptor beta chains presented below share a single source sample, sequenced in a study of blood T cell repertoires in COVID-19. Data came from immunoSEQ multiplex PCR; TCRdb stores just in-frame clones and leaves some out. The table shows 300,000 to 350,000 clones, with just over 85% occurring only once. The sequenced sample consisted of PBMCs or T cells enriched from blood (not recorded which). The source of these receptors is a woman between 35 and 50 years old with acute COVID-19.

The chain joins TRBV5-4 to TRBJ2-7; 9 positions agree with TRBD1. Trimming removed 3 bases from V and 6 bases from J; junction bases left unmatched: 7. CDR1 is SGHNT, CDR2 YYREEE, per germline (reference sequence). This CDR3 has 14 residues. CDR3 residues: CASSSRTGAFEQYF. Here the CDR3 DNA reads TGTGCCAGCAGCTCAAGGACAGGGGCCTTCGAGCAGTACTTC.

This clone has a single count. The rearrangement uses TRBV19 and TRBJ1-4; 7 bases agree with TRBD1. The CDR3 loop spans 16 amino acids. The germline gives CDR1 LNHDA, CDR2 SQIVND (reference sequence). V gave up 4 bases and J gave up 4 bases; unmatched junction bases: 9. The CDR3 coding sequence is TGTGCCAGTAGTAGGCCGGGACAGAAGATTAATGAAAAACTGTTTTTT. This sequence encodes CASSRPGQKINEKLFF.